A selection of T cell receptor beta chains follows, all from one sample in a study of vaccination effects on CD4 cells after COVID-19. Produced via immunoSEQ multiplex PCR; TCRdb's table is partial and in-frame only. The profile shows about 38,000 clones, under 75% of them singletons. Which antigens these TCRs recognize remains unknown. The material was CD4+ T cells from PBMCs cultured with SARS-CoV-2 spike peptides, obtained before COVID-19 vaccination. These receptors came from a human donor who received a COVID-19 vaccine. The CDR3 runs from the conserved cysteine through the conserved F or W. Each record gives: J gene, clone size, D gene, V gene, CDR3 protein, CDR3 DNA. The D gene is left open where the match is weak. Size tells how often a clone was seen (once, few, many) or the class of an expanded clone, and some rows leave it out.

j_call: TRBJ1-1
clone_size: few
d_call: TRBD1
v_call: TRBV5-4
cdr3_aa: CASSLWTGGSEAFF
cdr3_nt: TGTGCCAGCAGCTTGTGGACAGGGGGATCTGAAGCTTTCTTT

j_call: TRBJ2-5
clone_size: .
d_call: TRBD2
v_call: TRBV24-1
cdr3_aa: CATSVGLAGAETQYF
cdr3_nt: TGTGCCACCAGTGTCGGACTAGCGGGAGCTGAGACCCAGTACTTC

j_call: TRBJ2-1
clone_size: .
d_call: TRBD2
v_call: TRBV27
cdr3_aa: CASSKGTSGSRYNEQFF
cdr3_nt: TGTGCCAGCAGTAAGGGGACTAGCGGGAGTCGCTACAATGAGCAGTTCTTC

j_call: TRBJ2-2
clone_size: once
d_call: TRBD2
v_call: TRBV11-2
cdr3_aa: CASSLGGGIGELFF
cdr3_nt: TGTGCCAGCAGCTTAGGCGGGGGTATCGGGGAGCTGTTTTTT

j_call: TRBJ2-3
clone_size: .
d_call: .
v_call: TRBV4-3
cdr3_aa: CASSQEARRFTDTQYF
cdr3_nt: TGCGCCAGCAGCCAAGAGGCGCGGCGGTTCACAGATACGCAGTATTTT

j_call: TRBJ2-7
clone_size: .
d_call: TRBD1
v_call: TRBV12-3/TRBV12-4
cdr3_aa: CASSHGQGYEQYF
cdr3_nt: TGTGCCAGCAGTCACGGACAGGGCTACGAGCAGTACTTC

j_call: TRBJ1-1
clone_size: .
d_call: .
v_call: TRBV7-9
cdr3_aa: CASSLLNTEAFF
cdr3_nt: TGTGCCAGCAGCTTGTTGAACACTGAAGCTTTCTTT

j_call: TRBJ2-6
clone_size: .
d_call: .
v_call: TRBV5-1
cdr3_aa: CASSYFQQGSGANVLTF
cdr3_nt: TGCGCCAGCAGTTACTTCCAACAGGGCTCTGGGGCCAACGTCCTGACTTTC

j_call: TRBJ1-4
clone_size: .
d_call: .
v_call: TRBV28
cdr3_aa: CASTGDATNEKLFF
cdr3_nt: TGTGCCAGCACGGGGGATGCAACTAATGAAAAACTGTTTTTT

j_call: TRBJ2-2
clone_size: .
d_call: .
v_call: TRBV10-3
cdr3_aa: CAITNTQGPTGELFF
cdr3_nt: TGTGCCATCACTAACACCCAGGGGCCAACCGGGGAGCTGTTTTTT

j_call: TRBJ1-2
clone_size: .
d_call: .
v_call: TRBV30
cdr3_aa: CAWRGFTAYGYTF
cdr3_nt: TGTGCCTGGAGGGGATTTACGGCCTATGGCTACACCTTC

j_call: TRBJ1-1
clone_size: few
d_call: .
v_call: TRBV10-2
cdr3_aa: CASSESRGRVAEAFF
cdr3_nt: TGCGCCAGCAGTGAGTCCAGGGGTCGAGTGGCTGAAGCTTTCTTT

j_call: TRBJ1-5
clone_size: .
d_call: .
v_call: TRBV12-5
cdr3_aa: CASGLVVTAYSNQPQHF
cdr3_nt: TGTGCTAGTGGTTTGGTAGTGACAGCTTATAGCAATCAGCCCCAGCATTTT

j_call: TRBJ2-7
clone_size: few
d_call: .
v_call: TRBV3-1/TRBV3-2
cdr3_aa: CASSQVSGYEQYF
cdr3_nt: TGTGCCAGCAGCCAAGTCTCTGGCTACGAGCAGTACTTC

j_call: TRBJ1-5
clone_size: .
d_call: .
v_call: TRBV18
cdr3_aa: CASSPSSPNSNQPQHF
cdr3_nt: TGTGCCAGCTCACCATCATCACCTAATAGCAATCAGCCCCAGCATTTT

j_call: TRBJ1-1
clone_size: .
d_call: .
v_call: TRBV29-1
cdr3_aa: CSGGTTEAFF
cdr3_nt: TGCAGCGGAGGGACGACTGAAGCTTTCTTT

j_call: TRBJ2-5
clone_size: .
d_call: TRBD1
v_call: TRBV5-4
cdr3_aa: CASSSQLRTGTLQETQYF
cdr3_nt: TGTGCCAGCAGCTCCCAACTACGGACAGGGACTTTGCAAGAGACCCAGTACTTC

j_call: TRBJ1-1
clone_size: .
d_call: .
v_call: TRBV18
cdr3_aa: CASSSDKNTEAFF
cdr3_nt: TGTGCCAGCTCATCAGACAAGAACACTGAAGCTTTCTTT

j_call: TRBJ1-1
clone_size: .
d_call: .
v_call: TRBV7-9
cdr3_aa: CASSLAGGARTEAFF
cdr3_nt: TGTGCCAGCAGCTTAGCGGGGGGCGCGAGAACTGAAGCTTTCTTT

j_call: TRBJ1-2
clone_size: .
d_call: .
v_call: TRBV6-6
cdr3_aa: CASSLFYGYTF
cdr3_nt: TGTGCCAGCAGTCTTTTTTATGGCTACACCTTC

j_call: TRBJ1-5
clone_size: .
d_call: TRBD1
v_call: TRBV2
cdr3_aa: CASKPTGDYQPQHF
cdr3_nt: TGTGCCAGTAAACCTACAGGGGACTATCAGCCCCAGCATTTT

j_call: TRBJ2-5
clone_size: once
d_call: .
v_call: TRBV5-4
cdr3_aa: CASSGQDEETQYF
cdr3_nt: TGTGCCAGCAGCGGGCAGGATGAAGAGACCCAGTACTTC

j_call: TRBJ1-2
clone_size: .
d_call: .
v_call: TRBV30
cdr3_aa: CAWSVRGGIYTF
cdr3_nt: TGTGCCTGGAGTGTACGAGGAGGGATCTACACCTTC

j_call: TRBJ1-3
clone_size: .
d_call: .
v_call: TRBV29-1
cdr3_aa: CSVLLAGNTIYF
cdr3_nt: TGCAGCGTCCTGTTAGCGGGAAACACCATATATTTT

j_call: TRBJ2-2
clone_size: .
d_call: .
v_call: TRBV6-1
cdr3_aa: CASSEAVHPGTAGELFF
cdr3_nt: TGTGCCAGCAGTGAAGCGGTACACCCAGGGACTGCCGGGGAGCTGTTTTTT

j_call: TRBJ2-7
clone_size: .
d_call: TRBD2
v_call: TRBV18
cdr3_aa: CASSLSGGKNYEQYF
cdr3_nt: TGTGCCAGCTCACTTAGCGGGGGCAAGAACTACGAGCAGTACTTC

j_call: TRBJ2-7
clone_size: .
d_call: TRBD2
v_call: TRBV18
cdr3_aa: CASSPVPGGPGEQYF
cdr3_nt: TGTGCCAGCTCACCAGTGCCGGGAGGGCCGGGGGAGCAGTACTTC

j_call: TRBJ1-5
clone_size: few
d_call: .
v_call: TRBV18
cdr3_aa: CASSRGELGQPQHF
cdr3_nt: TGTGCCAGCTCCCGCGGGGAATTGGGTCAGCCCCAGCATTTT

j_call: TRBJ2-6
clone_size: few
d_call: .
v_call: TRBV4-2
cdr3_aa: CASSLDRSSGANVLTF
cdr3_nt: TGTGCCAGCAGCCTAGACAGGTCCTCTGGGGCCAACGTCCTGACTTTC

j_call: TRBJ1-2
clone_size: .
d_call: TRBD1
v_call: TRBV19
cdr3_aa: CASSILAPGTAYGYTF
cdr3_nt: TGTGCCAGTAGTATCTTGGCACCCGGGACAGCGTATGGCTACACCTTC

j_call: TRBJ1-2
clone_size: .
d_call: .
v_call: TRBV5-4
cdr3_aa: CASSPSRTVNYGYTF
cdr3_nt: TGTGCCAGCAGCCCCTCCAGGACGGTGAACTATGGCTACACCTTC

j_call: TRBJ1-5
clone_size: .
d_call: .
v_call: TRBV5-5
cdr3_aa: CASSPGGVSNQPQHF
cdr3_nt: TGTGCCAGCAGCCCTGGAGGCGTGAGCAATCAGCCCCAGCATTTT

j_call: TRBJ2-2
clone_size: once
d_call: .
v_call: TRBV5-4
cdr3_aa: CASSSGGRVRDTGELFF
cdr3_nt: TGTGCCAGCAGCTCCGGGGGCAGGGTCAGAGACACCGGGGAGCTGTTTTTT

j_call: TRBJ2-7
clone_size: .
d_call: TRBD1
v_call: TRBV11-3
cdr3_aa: CASSPTGVPYEQYF
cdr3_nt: TGTGCCAGCAGCCCGACAGGGGTGCCCTACGAGCAGTACTTC

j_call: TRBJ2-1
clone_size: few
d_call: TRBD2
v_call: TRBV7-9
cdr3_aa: CASSKTFRTSVYNEQFF
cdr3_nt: TGTGCCAGCAGCAAAACTTTCCGGACTAGCGTTTACAATGAGCAGTTCTTC

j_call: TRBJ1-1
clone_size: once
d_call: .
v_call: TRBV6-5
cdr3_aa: CASSLRGETEAFF
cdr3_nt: TGTGCCAGCAGCCTCAGGGGTGAGACTGAAGCTTTCTTT

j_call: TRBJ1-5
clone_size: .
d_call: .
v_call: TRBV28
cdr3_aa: CASSWYKGGPQPQHF
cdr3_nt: TGTGCCAGCAGTTGGTATAAGGGGGGCCCCCAGCCCCAGCATTTT

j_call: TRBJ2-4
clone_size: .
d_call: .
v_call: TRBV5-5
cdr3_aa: CASSLPGGPGAKNIQYF
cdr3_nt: TGTGCCAGCAGCTTGCCCGGGGGGCCCGGTGCCAAAAACATTCAGTACTTC

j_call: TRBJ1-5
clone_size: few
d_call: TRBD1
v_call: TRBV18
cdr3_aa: CASSPRQGPSQPQHF
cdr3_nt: TGTGCCAGCTCACCCAGACAGGGACCAAGTCAGCCCCAGCATTTT

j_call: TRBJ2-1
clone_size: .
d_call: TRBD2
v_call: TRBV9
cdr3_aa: CASSVAGSGGTNEQFF
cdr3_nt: TGTGCCAGCAGCGTAGCTGGATCGGGAGGGACGAATGAGCAGTTCTTC

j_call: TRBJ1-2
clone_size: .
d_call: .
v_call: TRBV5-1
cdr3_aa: CASSFRGGANYGYTF
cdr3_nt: TGCGCCAGCAGCTTCCGAGGGGGAGCTAACTATGGCTACACCTTC

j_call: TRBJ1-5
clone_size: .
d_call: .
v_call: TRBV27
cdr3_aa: CASSAIQGYNQPQHF
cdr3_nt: TGTGCCAGCAGTGCGATACAGGGATACAATCAGCCCCAGCATTTT

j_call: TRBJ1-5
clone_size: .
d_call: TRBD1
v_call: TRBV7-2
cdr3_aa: CASSLDTGGRNQPQHF
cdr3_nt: TGTGCCAGCAGCTTAGATACAGGGGGGCGGAATCAGCCCCAGCATTTT

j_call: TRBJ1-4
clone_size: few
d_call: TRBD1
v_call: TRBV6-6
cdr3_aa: CASSHGTGREKLFF
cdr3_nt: TGTGCCAGCAGCCACGGGACAGGGCGAGAAAAACTGTTTTTT

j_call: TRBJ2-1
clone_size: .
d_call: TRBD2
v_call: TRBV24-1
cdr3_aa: CATGGSSYNEQFF
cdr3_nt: TGTGCCACCGGCGGGAGCTCCTACAATGAGCAGTTCTTC

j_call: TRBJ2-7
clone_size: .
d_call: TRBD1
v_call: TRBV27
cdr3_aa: CASSLMGQVSSYEQYF
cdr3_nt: TGTGCCAGCAGTTTAATGGGACAGGTTAGCTCCTACGAGCAGTACTTC

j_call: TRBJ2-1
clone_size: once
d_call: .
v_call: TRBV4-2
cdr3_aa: CASSQGEDRIYNEQFF
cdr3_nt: TGTGCCAGCAGCCAAGGAGAGGACAGAATTTACAATGAGCAGTTCTTC